Shown below are 10 T cell receptor beta chains from a single sample sequenced in a study of T-cell reconstitution after alpha-beta-depleted transplantation in children. Preparation of the TCRbeta library used unique molecular identifiers. TCRdb passed the PCR reads through MiXCR, listing each CDR3 protein once. The sample carries 600,000 to 700,000 distinct CDR3 sequences, around 17% recorded once. Sequencing used PBMCs from the stem cell graft donor, obtained from the stem cell graft. Receptors were obtained from a human donor who donated a stem cell graft to a child with acute myeloid leukemia.

The sample holds many counts of this clonotype. V and J are TRBV7-2 and TRBJ2-7; TRBD1 aligns across 11 bases. After removal of 6 bases from V and 3 bases from J, the junction contained 10 bases not matched to a gene. This CDR3 has 16 amino acids. The germline CDR1 and CDR2 sequences are SGHTA and FQGNSA. The CDR3 sequence: CASSPTRGTGGYEQYF. CDR3 DNA: TGTGCCAGCAGTCCAACTAGAGGGACAGGGGGCTACGAGCAGTACTTC.

V usage is TRBV24-1 and J usage is TRBJ2-1; a weak D match, TRBD1 (5 bases). Trimming pared 9 bases from V and 7 bases from J, leaving 15 bases between. In germline, CDR1 is KGHDR, CDR2 SFDVKD. CDR3 size: 13 residues. The CDR3 region has the DNA TGTGCCACCCAACAAGGGGTTCCGAATGAGCAGTTCTTC. This sequence encodes CATQQGVPNEQFF.

The chain links TRBV7-2 to TRBJ1-1, with D possibly matching TRBD1 (5 bases). In germline, CDR1 is SGHTA, CDR2 FQGNSA. The CDR3 has 12 amino acids. Deletions cut 5 bases from V and 7 bases from J, with 11 bases between. The CDR3 nucleotides read TGTGCCAGCAGCCCGGGACTTAGTGAAGCTTTCTTT. It is translated as CASSPGLSEAFF.

V usage is TRBV5-6 and J usage is TRBJ1-2, with D unclear. CDR1 and CDR2 from the germline V gene are SGHDT and YYEEEE. CDR3 length: 20 amino acids. Trimming left V 2 bases short and J 5 bases short, with 31 bases between. The DNA for the CDR3 is TGTGCCAGCAGCTTTCCCCTCCGGCCAACCCGAAGTCCTGACCAATATGGCTACACCTTC. Translated, it gives CASSFPLRPTRSPDQYGYTF.

This clonotype was counted between two and nine times. The V gene is TRBV12-3 or TRBV12-4, the J gene TRBJ2-3; 8 bases agree with TRBD2. Losses at the gene ends were 3 bases for V and 0 bases for J; bases not matched to a gene: 5. This CDR3 spans 16 amino acids. This CDR3 is CASSFSGGGSTDTQYF. The CDR3 coding sequence is TGTGCCAGCAGTTTTTCGGGCGGGGGGAGCACAGATACGCAGTATTTT.

This clonotype was counted once. The genes are TRBV15 and TRBJ2-2; D uncertain. V gave up 1 base and J gave up 1 base, with 16 bases separating them. Germline CDR1 is LNHNV and CDR2 is YYDKDF (reference sequence). The CDR3 covers 18 residues. The CDR3 bases are TGTGCCACCAGCAGAGGGATGGTTGGTGTCAGGAACACCGGGGAGCTGTTTTTT. It specifies CATSRGMVGVRNTGELFF.

This clonotype was seen many times. The chain joins TRBV20-1 to TRBJ2-5, with 11 bases fitting TRBD2. The J segment lost 1 base and the V segment lost 4 bases, leaving 5 bases of the junction unmatched. The germline V gene encodes CDR1 DFQATT and CDR2 SNEGSKA (reference sequence). The CDR3 spans 15 residues. The chain's CDR3 is CSAKLAGGLQETQYF. CDR3 coding DNA: TGCAGTGCTAAGCTAGCGGGGGGCCTCCAAGAGACCCAGTACTTC.

This clonotype appeared a few times. The chain uses TRBV24-1 and TRBJ2-3, with TRBD2 as a possible D gene (5 bases). Germline CDR1 KGHDR, CDR2 SFDVKD. Trimming left V 1 base short and J 4 bases short, with 14 bases between. The CDR3 contains 16 residues. The chain's CDR3 is CATSDFDYPGADTQYF. CDR3 in DNA: TGTGCCACCAGTGATTTTGATTACCCCGGGGCAGATACGCAGTATTTT.

The chain recombines TRBV5-1 with TRBJ2-4; 9 bases agree with TRBD1. V trimming: 1 base; J trimming: 4 bases; junction bases outside the gene matches: 6. Germline lookup yields CDR1 SGHRS and CDR2 YFSETQ. CDR3 length: 16 residues. The CDR3 loop reads CASSLLGQGSKNIQYF. DNA of the CDR3: TGCGCCAGCAGCTTGCTGGGACAGGGATCTAAAAACATTCAGTACTTC.

In this sample, this clonotype turned up many times. This chain uses TRBV18 with TRBJ2-7; either TRBD1 or TRBD2 may supply D (8 bases each). Per the germline V gene, CDR1 is KGHSH and CDR2 is LQKENI. V was shortened by 3 bases and J by 3 bases, with 15 bases between the two germline ends. There are 15 residues in the CDR3. The CDR3 loop reads CASSPRTGTSYEQYF. The CDR3 bases are TGTGCCAGCTCACCCCGGACAGGGACTAGCTACGAGCAGTACTTC.